This T cell receptor (beta chain) was captured by sequencing in a study of T cell repertoires in cytomegalovirus infection. Study in general: CMV infection together with matching HLA type was indicated by public TCR beta signatures. Study findings and constraints: Summed frequency of shared TCR beta families picked out CMV carriers who also had the relevant HLA.

This clonotype was seen many times. Its target is unknown. TCRdb re-called the reads through MiXCR, storing one row per CDR3 protein. The data contain around 900,000 distinct CDR3 sequences, approximately 32% of them singletons. Sequenced material: cultured CD8+ T cells from PBMCs, taken from culture after CMV antigen stimulation. This sequence originates from a human donor in good health (CMV status not recorded). Some clones in this sample may be carry-over from other donors' samples.

CDR3 coding DNA: TGTGCCAGCAGCCCCGGGAGGGATGAGCAGTTCTTC. This codes for CASSPGRDEQFF. The rearrangement joins TRBV7-6 to TRBJ2-1, with 8 bases aligning to TRBD2. The CDR3 length is 12 residues. V trimming: 5 bases; J trimming: 8 bases; junction bases outside the gene matches: 2. From germline, CDR1 is SGHVS and CDR2 FNYEAQ. Supplemented by reference TRBV7-6 and TRBJ2-1, the full variable domain reads GAGVSQSPRYKVTKRGQDVALRCDPISGHVSLYWYRQALGQGPEFLTYFNYEAQQDKSGLPNDRFSAERPEGSISTLTIQRTEQRDSAMYRCASSPGRDEQFFGPGTRLTVL.